Described below is a single T cell receptor (beta chain) sequence and its context. Sequenced by immunoSEQ multiplex PCR; TCRdb stores in-frame clones only, minus some. The repertoire holds tens of thousands of clones, with roughly nine tenths as singletons. The sample is drawn from a study of technical replicates of blood from a handful of donors. The germline V and J ends were trimmed by 6 bases and 6 bases, with 15 bases remaining between them. The CDR3 loop spans 14 amino acids. Germline values: CDR1 LGHNT, CDR2 FRNRAP. Sample: T cells isolated from PBMCs. V gene TRBV12-5 combines with J gene TRBJ2-1; D is perhaps TRBD2 (6 bases). The receptor's source is a human donor in good health. CDR3 in amino acids: CASGIGLALNEQFF. CDR3 DNA sequence: TGTGCTAGTGGAATTGGGCTAGCGCTCAATGAGCAGTTCTTC.